This T cell receptor (beta chain) came from a study of T cells after yellow fever vaccination. Broader study findings: Clonotypes found in both CD4 and CD8 compartments made up a small share.

As to this clonotype: Its target is not known.

TCRdb independently ran MiXCR on the 5' RACE reads; one entry per CDR3 protein. Counted here are some 350,000 distinct CDR3 sequences, 3.5% to 4.5% occurring once; the ten biggest clones make up around 24%. The CDR3 contains 13 residues. Trimming stripped 10 bases from V and 1 base from J, with 13 bases between. CDR1 is MNHNY and CDR2 is SVGAGI in the germline V gene (reference sequence). The sequence derives from a man younger than 35 who received the YFV17D yellow fever vaccine. Material: PBMCs, obtained 5 days after the yellow fever booster vaccination. J is TRBJ1-1 and V is TRBV6-6; unclear D gene. CDR3 loop: CATWRAGNTEAFF. CDR3 nucleotides: TGTGCCACCTGGCGTGCAGGGAACACTGAAGCTTTCTTT.